Described below is a single TCR beta chain sequence and its context. TCRdb called the 5' RACE reads again in MiXCR, with one record for every CDR3 protein. Found here are 20,000 to 25,000 distinct CDR3 sequences, roughly 4.2% of them singletons; the top ten hold 6.5% to 9%. The data stem from a study of spatial heterogeneity in lung cancer. Study background: Alpha-chain sequences were consistently detected in smaller numbers than beta-chain sequences.

V lost 0 bases to trimming and J lost 7 bases, with 14 bases between them. The CDR3 is 15 amino acids. Germline V lookup: CDR1 SGHRS, CDR2 YFSETQ. The time point: sample taken at primary tumor resection. The rearrangement joins TRBV5-1 to TRBJ2-1; perhaps TRBD1 as D (5 bases). The sequence was collected from a male donor with early-stage non-small cell lung cancer. The sample in question was PBMCs, obtained at surgery. The CDR3 region has the DNA TGCGCCAGCAGCTTGGACAGGCCAGAGAGGAATGAGCAGTTCTTC. Protein product: CASSLDRPERNEQFF.